This entry features one T cell receptor (beta chain) sequence. Its antigen remains unidentified. No clone much larger than this one lies a single base away; base qualities are absent. Taken from the germline V gene (reference sequence), the CDR1 and CDR2 loops are LNHNV and YYDKDF. The CDR3 measures 13 amino acids from cysteine to phenylalanine. This entry keeps only the CDR3 DNA: 39 bases, framed from base 1. The trim is 5 bases for V and 7 bases for J, with a gap of 14 bases between the germline ends. Samples from volunteer blood donors who had recovered from COVID-19 were contributed by a second Seattle source. Collaborating institutions collected whole blood in K2EDTA tubes following their own protocols. For TCRbeta analysis, collaborators shipped samples in one of three forms: frozen whole blood, isolated PBMCs, or DNA extracted from either of those sample types. The immunoSEQ Assay, a bias-controlled multiplex PCR, was used to amplify TCRbeta CDR3 regions from genomic DNA. The paper's processing steps were these. The number of nucleated cells in each sample was estimated from the amplification of reference gene primers within the assay. To quantify the absolute abundance of each unique TCRbeta CDR3 rearrangement, sequence reads were collapsed and filtered. For each sample, productive Simpson clonality was calculated by taking the square root of Simpson's diversity index across productive rearrangements. In TCRdb, the immuneACCESS table is reduced to in-frame sequences with V and J assigned. These tables do not hold every clone; where another copy was compared, an unresolved V gene accounts for under half, and the others remain unexplained. V and J calls and clone size are given by that table; D and trimming were obtained from the DNA. In all, the sample holds around 320,000 clones, and approximately 88% of those were seen once. Together, the top ten hold roughly 7% of the sample.

These data are taken from a study of blood T cell repertoires in COVID-19 (TCRdb year 2020). Turning to the overall study: Samples covering the acute and convalescent phases of COVID-19 were provided by collaborators in the United States, Italy and Spain. The material from the prospective study consisted of cDNA or gDNA derived from T cells, B-cell-depleted T cells, or PBMCs. The dataset comprised deeply sampled blood TCRbeta repertoires from subjects exposed to, actively infected with, or recovered from COVID-19. A freely available public database, intended as a resource for researchers studying the immune response to SARS-CoV-2, is where the repertoires were released. Samples came from the ongoing ImmuneRACE study (first 160 participants) plus 1,254 subjects from 6 global collaborators. A de-identified subject ID, COVID-19 status, age in years and sex were almost always included in the sample metadata. Where HLA class I and class II types were available, the types were taken from metadata supplied by the sample provider, not from assay-based typing.

General findings and caveats noted by the study authors: How much clinical and demographic metadata was included differed by source and by participant, and the metadata was provided uncurated.

The chain couples TRBV15 to TRBJ1-1; a tentative D call is TRBD1 (5 bases match). The sequenced sample was peripheral blood. The TCR originated in a young woman who had recovered from COVID-19. The DNA sequence follows: TGTGCCACCAGCTTAAGACAGAAATTTGAAGCTTTCTTT. Its protein product is CATSLRQKFEAFF.